This T cell receptor beta chain derives from a study of T cell responses to AZD1222 COVID-19 vaccine. Study-wide points: Mostly white British, mostly female donors; authors suggested clonal diversity may be underestimated.

Some clones are missing from TCRdb's copy, which holds only in-frame ones; the method was immunoSEQ multiplex PCR. Seen here are under 200,000 clones, 90% to 95% observed once, and the top ten hold 0.6% to 0.7%. Concerning this clone itself: The antigen remains undetermined.

Sample: peripheral blood, taken on day 0 of AZD1222 vaccination. The clonotype comes from an adult in good health.

This CDR3 reads CASSLADFYGYTF. Here the CDR3 DNA reads TGCGCCAGCAGCTTGGCAGATTTCTATGGCTACACCTTC. The chain links TRBV5-1 to TRBJ1-2, with D hard to call. Trimming stripped 0 bases from V and 4 bases from J, with 7 bases between. CDR1 is SGHRS, CDR2 YFSETQ, per germline. The CDR3 consists of 13 residues. The whole variable domain, remainder taken from reference TRBV5-1 and TRBJ1-2, is KAGVTQTPRYLIKTRGQQVTLSCSPISGHRSVSWYQQTPGQGLQFLFEYFSETQRNKGNFPGRFSGRQFSNSRSEMNVSTLELGDSALYLCASSLADFYGYTFGSGTRLTVV.